The 15 T cell receptor beta chains in this list originate from one sample, sequenced in a study of PD-1 blockade in classical Hodgkin lymphoma. Time point in this sample: cycle 4 day 1 (C4D1), after 6 weeks of nivolumab. Exposure to brentuximab vedotin varied, and each patient had relapsed following autologous stem cell transplantation. Using immunoSEQ multiplex PCR, the repertoire was profiled, and TCRdb retains in-frame clones only, with some absent. The sample includes under 50,000 clones, roughly 65% seen only once; the top ten take 3% to 3.5%. This specimen was peripheral blood mononuclear cells (PBMCs), taken before the fourth cycle of nivolumab. The receptors come from a human donor with classical Hodgkin lymphoma.

Only one count was recorded for this clone. V and J are TRBV28 and TRBJ1-4; 10 bases agree with TRBD1. V dropped 3 bases and J dropped 7; count of bases not matched to a gene: 2. This CDR3 has 14 residues. Germline V gene data show CDR1 as MDHEN and CDR2 as SYDVKM. The CDR3 DNA is TGTGCCAGCAGTTTGACAGGGGGCGGTGAAAAACTGTTTTTT. The encoded protein is CASSLTGGGEKLFF.

The chain links TRBV5-1 to TRBJ2-7; 10 bases match TRBD1. CDR1 and CDR2 (germline): SGHRS, YFSETQ. J lost 5 bases, V lost 3 bases, and 8 bases had no gene match. The CDR3 is made up of 15 amino acids. This CDR3 reads CASSYTGTGVDEQYF. The CDR3 nucleotides are TGCGCCAGCAGCTATACCGGGACAGGGGTTGACGAGCAGTACTTC.

The CDR3 DNA reads as TGCAGCGTTGTACGGGACTACGAGCAGTACTTC. This translates into CSVVRDYEQYF. This chain links TRBV29-1 with TRBJ2-5; D is perhaps TRBD2 (5 bases). TRBJ2-7 explains the end of the DNA better; the J call may be wrong. Germline lookup yields CDR1 SQVTM and CDR2 ANQGSEA. The CDR3 runs to 11 residues.

In its sample, this clone was seen a few times. The gene calls are TRBV6-6 and TRBJ1-2; maybe TRBD1 (5 bases). V was shortened by 6 bases and J by 4 bases, with 12 bases between the two germline ends. CDR3 length equals 13 residues. The germline CDR1 and CDR2 sequences are MNHNY and SVGAGI (reference sequence). The CDR3 sequence: CASSHGGSYGYTF. CDR3 coding DNA: TGTGCCAGCAGCCACGGGGGGAGCTATGGCTACACCTTC.

CDR3 in DNA: TGTGCCACCAGCAGAGCGGGAAGCGGAAACACCATATATTTT. This sequence encodes CATSRAGSGNTIYF. The chain carries TRBV15 and TRBJ1-3; D is uncertain. The germline CDR1 and CDR2 sequences are LNHNV and YYDKDF (reference sequence). The CDR3 loop spans 14 amino acids. Trimming removed 1 base from V and 4 bases from J, with 8 bases in between.

V is TRBV28 and J is TRBJ2-7; D may match TRBD1 or TRBD2 (6 bases each). CDR1 MDHEN and CDR2 SYDVKM come from the germline V gene. This CDR3 has 14 residues. V was cut by 5 bases and J by 3 bases, with 14 bases left in between. The CDR3 loop is CASSLQGTVYEQYF. The DNA of the CDR3 is TGTGCCAGCAGTCTGCAGGGGACTGTCTACGAGCAGTACTTC.

The rearrangement joins TRBV5-1 to TRBJ1-1, with 9 bases fitting TRBD1. Germline V gene sequence: CDR1 SGHRS, CDR2 YFSETQ. The CDR3 has 17 amino acids. V lost 4 bases to trimming and J lost 0 bases; unmatched junction nucleotides: 10. For the CDR3, the DNA is TGCGCCAGCAGCACTGGGACAGGGATGGGGATGAACACTGAAGCTTTCTTT. Protein: CASSTGTGMGMNTEAFF. The full variable domain, completed using reference TRBV5-1 and TRBJ1-1, is KAGVTQTPRYLIKTRGQQVTLSCSPISGHRSVSWYQQTPGQGLQFLFEYFSETQRNKGNFPGRFSGRQFSNSRSEMNVSTLELGDSALYLCASSTGTGMGMNTEAFFGQGTRLTVV.

By frequency in the sample, this clone is medium-sized. J is TRBJ2-1 and V is TRBV2; possible D gene TRBD2, 7 bases. Germline-derived CDR1 and CDR2 are SNHLY and FYNNEI. This CDR3 has 13 residues. The V end lost 6 bases, the J end lost 6 bases, and 12 bases lay between the germline ends. The CDR3 nucleotides read TGTGCCAGCAGCTGGGAGGGGGGCAATGAGCAGTTCTTC. Residues: CASSWEGGNEQFF.

The chain couples TRBV5-1 to TRBJ2-7; 8 bases match TRBD1. The CDR3 has 18 amino acids. Germline CDR1 reads SGHRS; CDR2 reads YFSETQ. After removal of 0 bases from V and 4 bases from J, the junction contained 15 bases not matched to a gene. The CDR3 protein is CASSLDGFPGTGTYEQYF. CDR3 nucleotide sequence: TGCGCCAGCAGCTTGGACGGGTTCCCCGGGACAGGAACGTACGAGCAGTACTTC.

The sample holds many counts of this clone. CDR3 DNA: TGTGCCAGCAGTTTATGGGGCGGGGAGCTGTTTTTT. It specifies CASSLWGGELFF. The gene calls are TRBV28 and TRBJ2-2; D is ambiguous. The V end lost 0 bases, the J end lost 7 bases, and 3 bases lay between the germline ends. CDR3 length: 12 amino acids. The germline gives CDR1 MDHEN, CDR2 SYDVKM.

This chain links TRBV2 with TRBJ2-3; TRBD1 agrees at 11 bases. The CDR3 has 15 residues. Trimming removed 10 bases from V and 1 base from J; junction bases left unmatched: 7. Germline V gene data show CDR1 as SNHLY and CDR2 as FYNNEI. CDR3 region: CAISGTGGGTDTQYF. CDR3 bases: TGTGCCATCTCGGGGACAGGGGGGGGCACAGATACGCAGTATTTT. The whole variable domain, remainder taken from reference TRBV2 and TRBJ2-3, is EPEVTQTPSHQVTQMGQEVILRCVPISNHLYFYWYRQILGQKVEFLVSFYNNEISEKSEIFDDQFSVERPDGSNFTLKIRSTKLEDSAMYFCAISGTGGGTDTQYFGPGTRLTVL.

The chain joins TRBV28 to TRBJ2-6; D is possibly TRBD1 (5 bases). Germline V gene data show CDR1 as MDHEN and CDR2 as SYDVKM. Trimming left V 6 bases short and J 0 bases short, with 9 bases between. The CDR3 covers 15 residues. CDR3 nucleotide sequence: TGTGCCAGCAGCGTAACAGGCTCTGGGGCCAACGTCCTGACTTTC. Encoded protein: CASSVTGSGANVLTF.

This chain joins TRBV6-6 and TRBJ2-5; D is possibly TRBD1 or TRBD2 (5 bases each). Germline CDR1 MNHNY, CDR2 SVGAGI (reference sequence). The CDR3 sequence is 12 residues long. V was trimmed by 10 bases and J by 5 bases, leaving 14 bases between them. The CDR3 is CATQAWGETQYF. The CDR3, as DNA: TGTGCCACGCAGGCCTGGGGGGAGACCCAGTACTTC.

This clone was observed a few times. V gene TRBV5-1 combines with J gene TRBJ1-1; D gene unclear. V shed 2 bases and J shed 2 bases, with 10 bases lying between them. This CDR3 is 14 amino acids long. Germline loops: CDR1 SGHRS, CDR2 YFSETQ. Here the CDR3 DNA reads TGCGCCAGCAGCTTTGAGGGATTTAACACTGAAGCTTTCTTT. Amino acids: CASSFEGFNTEAFF.

V and J are TRBV4-3 and TRBJ2-7, with D perhaps given as TRBD1 or TRBD2 (6 bases each). The V and J ends lost 0 bases and 0 bases respectively, with 15 bases between them. Germline CDR1 is LGHNA and CDR2 is YSLEER. This CDR3 comprises 17 residues. This chain's CDR3 is CASSQDRPGAGSYEQYF. CDR3 DNA: TGCGCCAGCAGCCAAGATAGGCCGGGGGCAGGCTCCTACGAGCAGTACTTC.